This TCR beta chain was observed in a study of post-analysis software for immune sequencing data. Study in general: The study covered relapsing-remitting, secondary progressive and progressive-relapsing courses of multiple sclerosis. Study findings and constraints: Five TRBV segments occurring more often in patients than controls included TRBV5-6, TRBV5-1 and TRBV20-1. Same-batch preparations were strongly co-clustered by F measure.

Turning to this clonotype: Its antigen is undetermined.

CDR3 length: 14 amino acids. Trimming cost V 3 bases and J 7 bases, with 15 bases left between them. Incorporated into the TCR beta cDNA libraries were unique molecular identifiers, which served to reduce PCR and sequencing biases. Each CDR3 protein is one row after TCRdb ran MiXCR on the PCR reads. The sample records some 800,000 distinct CDR3 sequences, more than 45% being singletons. The sample comprised blood. This TCR derives from a girl under 18 with multiple sclerosis. The chain has TRBV12-3 or TRBV12-4 and TRBJ2-5; D remains unclear. The CDR3 reads CASSFSGPWGTQYF. In DNA, the CDR3 is TGTGCCAGCAGTTTTTCAGGACCTTGGGGGACCCAGTACTTC.